Given below is one T cell receptor beta chain in context. It has no known antigen specificity. No base qualities exist here, and no much larger clone lies one base off it. Looking up the germline V gene yields CDR1 MNHNS and CDR2 SASEGT. Spanning cysteine to phenylalanine, the CDR3 consists of 19 amino acids. Of the read, only the CDR3 DNA is kept; its 57 bases are in frame from base 1. V drops 1 base and J drops 0 bases, leaving 19 bases in between. This sample was included in a study of control samples from healthy donors and cancer patients (dated by TCRdb to about 2020). The library was obtained by the immunoSEQ multiplex PCR assay. The clones in this table, taken by TCRdb from immuneACCESS, are in-frame only. Not every clone is retained; where verified, under half of the shortfall comes from an unresolved V gene, and the cause of the rest is unknown. The sample records around 68,000 clones, around 80% of which are singletons. The ten largest clones add up to 15% to 17% of the sample.

The clonotype was recovered from a man in his sixties in good health. Sequencing was performed on blood. The sequence is built from TRBV6-1 and TRBJ1-3; perhaps TRBD1 is the D gene, with 5 bases matching. The CDR3: CASSEGAPGRIHSGNTIYF. The nucleotide sequence reads TGTGCCAGCAGTGAAGGCGCCCCGGGACGGATACACTCTGGAAACACCATATATTTT.